This T cell receptor beta chain comes out of a study of blood T cell repertoires in COVID-19. The V gene's germline CDR1 is MNHNY and CDR2 SVGAGI (reference sequence). The CDR3 runs 16 residues. Trimming took off 6 bases at V and 7 bases at J, with 19 bases between the two ends. Authors' processing steps: The assay estimated nucleated cells by amplifying reference gene primers. Generated by immunoSEQ multiplex PCR, the TCRdb table keeps only in-frame clones and is missing some. V and J calls and clone size are as listed in that table; D and trimming were resolved from the DNA. The sample lists 100,000 to 120,000 clones, 85% occurring once.

The chain employs TRBV6-6 and TRBJ1-6; D may be TRBD1 (5 bases). The sequence derives from a human donor in a cohort sampled during active COVID-19. The sequenced sample consisted of peripheral blood. The CDR3 region has the DNA TGTGCCAGCAGGGTAGCCGCGGGGCAGCAAAATTCACCCCTCCACTTT. Protein: CASRVAAGQQNSPLHF.